One sample yielded the 30 T cell receptor beta chains listed below, sequenced in a study of blood T cell repertoires in COVID-19. Profiled with immunoSEQ multiplex PCR; TCRdb holds only in-frame clones, not every one. Here the sample spans under 200,000 clones, approximately 86% being singletons. The specimen sequenced was peripheral blood. These receptors all stem from a man between 60 and 70 years old with acute or convalescent COVID-19.

The rearrangement joins TRBV6-1 to TRBJ1-6; maybe TRBD1 (6 bases). There are 15 residues in the CDR3. The V and J ends lost 1 base and 4 bases respectively, with 8 bases between them. CDR1 MNHNS and CDR2 SASEGT come from the germline V gene. The CDR3: CASSEGQAYNSPLHF. The CDR3 nucleotides read TGTGCCAGCAGTGAAGGACAGGCATATAATTCACCCCTCCACTTT.

This sequence joins TRBV18 and TRBJ2-1, with 15 bases identical to TRBD2. The V segment lost 2 bases and the J segment 7 bases; nucleotides outside the gene matches: 3. Germline lookup yields CDR1 KGHSH and CDR2 LQKENI. The CDR3 length is 16 residues. For the CDR3, the DNA is TGTGCCAGCTCACCAGGGACTAGCGGGAGGAGTAATGAGCAGTTCTTC. It specifies CASSPGTSGRSNEQFF. Full variable domain (rest looked up from reference TRBV18 and TRBJ2-1): NAGVMQNPRHLVRRRGQEARLRCSPMKGHSHVYWYRQLPEEGLKFMVYLQKENIIDESGMPKERFSAEFPKEGPSILRIQQVVRGDSAAYFCASSPGTSGRSNEQFFGPGTRLTVL.

CDR3 region: CASSIMTDYKGQFF. The CDR3 coding sequence is TGTGCCAGCAGCATAATGACGGACTACAAAGGGCAGTTCTTC. The chain joins TRBV5-5 to TRBJ2-1; D may be TRBD2 (6 bases). V lost 4 bases to trimming and J lost 12 bases, with 20 bases between them. Germline V gene sequence: CDR1 SGHKS, CDR2 YYEKEE (reference sequence). This CDR3 is built from 14 residues.

The chain uses TRBV27 and TRBJ2-5; 7 bases fit TRBD1. Germline V CDR1 and CDR2: MNHEY, SMNVEV (reference sequence). V shed 6 bases, J shed 4 bases, and the junction held 17 bases outside the gene matches. The CDR3 covers 17 residues. The CDR3 nucleotides read TGTGCCAGCAGGCCGAGCCCGGCAGGGGGAATCGTAGAGACCCAGTACTTC. It specifies CASRPSPAGGIVETQYF.

This chain uses TRBV24-1 with TRBJ2-7, with D perhaps matching TRBD2 (6 bases). Germline CDR1 KGHDR, CDR2 SFDVKD. This CDR3 is built from 13 residues. The V end lost 7 bases, the J end lost 5 bases, and 14 bases lay between the germline ends. This CDR3 is CATSGGALDEQYF. In DNA form, the CDR3 reads TGTGCCACCAGCGGCGGGGCCCTCGACGAGCAGTACTTC.

J is TRBJ2-7 and V is TRBV7-9; 7 bases match TRBD2. Germline lookup yields CDR1 SEHNR and CDR2 FQNEAQ (reference sequence). The CDR3 contains 14 residues. V gave up 7 bases and J gave up 7 bases; unmatched junction bases: 13. Here the CDR3 reads CASILGGSDYEQYF. The DNA for the CDR3 is TGTGCCAGCATCCTGGGGGGGTCGGACTATGAGCAGTACTTC.

V usage is TRBV3-1 (or the pseudogene TRBV3-2) and J usage is TRBJ2-1, with D perhaps TRBD2 (6 bases). The V end lost 1 base, the J end lost 12 bases, and 19 bases lay between the germline ends. Germline CDR1 is LGHDT and CDR2 is YNNKEL (reference sequence). The CDR3 extends over 15 amino acids. The CDR3 here is CASSQVFTGDSLQFF. The CDR3 DNA is TGTGCCAGCAGCCAAGTTTTCACGGGAGACTCTTTGCAGTTCTTC.

This chain uses TRBV27 with TRBJ1-4; D is undetermined. Per the germline V gene, CDR1 is MNHEY and CDR2 is SMNVEV (reference sequence). The V end lost 4 bases, the J end lost 2 bases, and 8 bases lay between the germline ends. The CDR3 extends over 14 amino acids. CDR3 residues: CASSSRSTNEKLFF. The CDR3 coding sequence is TGTGCCAGCAGTTCGAGGAGTACTAATGAAAAACTGTTTTTT.

The J gene is TRBJ2-3, the V gene TRBV11-1; 8 nucleotides line up with TRBD2. The CDR3 is 16 amino acids. V lost 6 bases and J lost 2; bases outside the gene matches: 10. CDR1 and CDR2 (germline): SGHAT, FQDESV (reference sequence). In nucleotides, the CDR3 is TGTGCCAGCAGTATCCTGGCTAGCGGGTACACAGATACGCAGTATTTT. Residues: CASSILASGYTDTQYF. Based on the CDR3 plus reference TRBV11-1 and TRBJ2-3, the full variable domain is EAEVAQSPRYKITEKSQAVAFWCDPISGHATLYWYRQILGQGPELLVQFQDESVVDDSQLPKDRFSAERLKGVDSTLKIQPAELGDSAMYLCASSILASGYTDTQYFGPGTRLTVL.

The rearrangement uses TRBV5-4 and TRBJ2-6; D might be TRBD1 (6 bases). The V gene's germline CDR1 is SGHNT and CDR2 YYREEE (reference sequence). The CDR3 consists of 16 residues. V lost 3 bases to trimming and J lost 2 bases, with 12 bases between them. CDR3 DNA: TGTGCCAGCAGCTCCTACACAGGGACTGGGGCCAACGTCCTGACTTTC. This translates into CASSSYTGTGANVLTF.

This sequence joins TRBV7-2 and TRBJ2-1; D remains ambiguous. The CDR3 runs to 14 residues. Germline CDR1 reads SGHTA; CDR2 reads FQGNSA. The V end lost 3 bases, the J end lost 5 bases, and 11 bases lay between the germline ends. The CDR3 DNA reads as TGTGCCAGCAGCTTCACCGCACATAACAATGAGCAGTTCTTC. This gives the protein CASSFTAHNNEQFF.

The chain is built from TRBV7-9 and TRBJ2-1; 8 positions agree with TRBD1. CDR3 length: 15 residues. Per the germline V gene, CDR1 is SEHNR and CDR2 is FQNEAQ (reference sequence). The V gene end was trimmed by 1 base and the J gene end by 6 bases; junction bases not matched to a gene: 5. CDR3 protein: CASSLVRTGSNEQFF. Here the CDR3 DNA reads TGTGCCAGCAGCTTAGTTAGGACAGGGAGCAATGAGCAGTTCTTC. Complete variable domain (other parts from reference TRBV7-9 and TRBJ2-1): DTGVSQNPRHKITKRGQNVTFRCDPISEHNRLYWYRQTLGQGPEFLTYFQNEAQLEKSRLLSDRFSAERPKGSFSTLEIQRTEQGDSAMYLCASSLVRTGSNEQFFGPGTRLTVL.

The rearrangement joins TRBV28 to TRBJ2-2; 9 bases match TRBD1. Trimming removed 6 bases from V and 6 bases from J; junction bases left unmatched: 11. The CDR3 is 16 residues long. CDR1 MDHEN and CDR2 SYDVKM come from the germline V gene. For the CDR3, the DNA is TGTGCCAGCAGCCCCTCGGGACAGGGTACGTCCGGGGAGCTGTTTTTT. This sequence encodes CASSPSGQGTSGELFF.

This clone was detected once. The chain uses TRBV28 and TRBJ1-6; D uncertain. CDR1 and CDR2 (germline): MDHEN, SYDVKM. This CDR3 has 12 amino acids. V was pared by 7 bases and J by 7 bases, with 8 bases between. CDR3 protein: CASIAGNSPLHF. The DNA for the CDR3 is TGTGCCAGCATCGCGGGGAATTCACCCCTCCACTTT.

The chain has TRBV7-6 and TRBJ1-2; 8 positions agree with TRBD1. V shed 1 base and J 8 bases; nucleotides not matched to a gene: 6. This CDR3 is built from 14 residues. Germline loops: CDR1 SGHVS, CDR2 FNYEAQ. CDR3 residues: CASSLDDRGYGYTF. The CDR3 DNA follows: TGTGCCAGCAGCTTAGATGACAGGGGTTACGGCTACACCTTC.

This clone has more than one count but fewer than ten. V and J are TRBV19 and TRBJ2-5; the D is unclear. V was clipped by 3 bases and J by 1 base, with 6 bases between them. CDR3 length: 13 amino acids. CDR1 is LNHDA and CDR2 is SQIVND in the germline V gene (reference sequence). This chain's CDR3 is CASSIRIQETQYF. In DNA, the CDR3 is TGTGCCAGTAGTATCAGGATCCAAGAGACCCAGTACTTC.

The chain carries TRBV28 and TRBJ2-1; 9 nucleotides agree with TRBD1. CDR3 size: 15 residues. V was pared by 10 bases and J by 6 bases, with 13 bases of the junction left unmatched. From germline, CDR1 is MDHEN and CDR2 SYDVKM. CDR3 in amino acids: CATWGRDRARNEQFF. DNA of the CDR3: TGTGCCACCTGGGGCCGGGACAGGGCTCGCAATGAGCAGTTCTTC.

The chain recombines TRBV6-5 with TRBJ1-1; 9 bases align to TRBD1. Germline-derived CDR1 and CDR2 are MNHEY and SVGAGI. V was clipped by 0 bases and J by 8 bases; unmatched bases: 10. The CDR3 totals 16 residues. CDR3 sequence reads: CASSYSRDRVGPEAFF. CDR3 nucleotides: TGTGCCAGCAGTTACTCCAGGGACAGGGTGGGCCCAGAAGCTTTCTTT.

The sample holds one count of this clone. The CDR3: CASSGASGRAIRTTGELFF. Written as DNA, the CDR3 is TGTGCCAGTAGTGGCGCTAGCGGGAGGGCCATACGGACCACCGGGGAGCTGTTTTTT. V gene TRBV19 combines with J gene TRBJ2-2; 12 bases are shared with TRBD2. The CDR3 loop spans 19 amino acids. Germline V gene data show CDR1 as LNHDA and CDR2 as SQIVND (reference sequence). V was clipped by 5 bases and J by 4 bases; unmatched bases: 14.

This clone was seen more than once but under ten times. The chain links TRBV18 to TRBJ1-1; TRBD1 matches 8 bases. Losses at the gene ends were 6 bases for V and 4 bases for J; bases not matched to a gene: 13. Per germline, CDR1 KGHSH and CDR2 LQKENI. The CDR3 has 16 amino acids. CDR3 DNA: TGTGCCAGCTCCCGACAAGGTGACAGGGGTGGCACTGAAGCTTTCTTT. This sequence encodes CASSRQGDRGGTEAFF.

This clone was detected ten times or more. This chain links TRBV28 with TRBJ2-1; a weak D match, TRBD2 (5 bases). Germline lookup yields CDR1 MDHEN and CDR2 SYDVKM. The CDR3 has 14 residues. V gave up 6 bases and J gave up 5 bases, with 14 bases separating them. The CDR3 sequence is CASSPVVRDNEQFF. The CDR3 DNA reads TGTGCCAGCAGCCCTGTGGTGAGGGACAATGAGCAGTTCTTC. The entire variable domain, with the rest obtained from reference TRBV28 and TRBJ2-1, is as follows: DVKVTQSSRYLVKRTGEKVFLECVQDMDHENMFWYRQDPGLGLRLIYFSYDVKMKEKGDIPEGYSVSREKKERFSLILESASTNQTSMYLCASSPVVRDNEQFFGPGTRLTVL.

The genes are TRBV18 and TRBJ2-5; possible D gene TRBD2, 6 bases. Germline-derived CDR1 and CDR2 are KGHSH and LQKENI. The length of the CDR3 is 16 residues. The V gene lost 0 bases and the J gene lost 5 bases, with 16 bases spanning the gap. CDR3 region: CASSPPGASELETQYF. The CDR3 DNA is TGTGCCAGCTCACCACCTGGTGCTAGCGAGTTGGAGACCCAGTACTTC.

The rearrangement uses TRBV29-1 and TRBJ1-1, with D uncertain. Between the trimmed V and J ends, which lost 1 base and 10 bases, there was a span of 19 bases. From germline, CDR1 is SQVTM and CDR2 ANQGSEA. The length of the CDR3 is 14 residues. The CDR3 bases are TGCAGCGTTGAAGTTAGTAGGTCGCGAGGGAGAGCTTTCTTT. Amino acids: CSVEVSRSRGRAFF. Supplemented by reference TRBV29-1 and TRBJ1-1, the full variable domain reads SAVISQKPSRDICQRGTSLTIQCQVDSQVTMMFWYRQQPGQSLTLIATANQGSEATYESGFVIDKFPISRPNLTFSTLTVSNMSPEDSSIYLCSVEVSRSRGRAFFGQGTRLTVV.

The rearrangement links TRBV2 to TRBJ1-5, with 9 bases identical to TRBD1. This CDR3 comprises 18 residues. From germline, CDR1 is SNHLY and CDR2 FYNNEI. After removal of 7 bases from V and 2 bases from J, the junction contained 15 bases not matched to a gene. The CDR3 nucleotides read TGTGCCAGCACCAAGCCCTCGACAGGGGGAAGAGGCAATCAGCCCCAGCATTTT. This sequence encodes CASTKPSTGGRGNQPQHF.

The chain joins TRBV5-1 to TRBJ1-2; the match to TRBD1 covers 7 bases. V trimming: 0 bases; J trimming: 6 bases; junction bases outside the gene matches: 14. Germline V lookup: CDR1 SGHRS, CDR2 YFSETQ. The length of the CDR3 is 17 residues. CDR3 sequence (DNA): TGCGCCAGCAGCTTGGAGGGGGCAGTTCCTAGGAAGGATGGCTACACCTTC. Translating it yields CASSLEGAVPRKDGYTF.

The gene calls are TRBV24-1 and TRBJ2-2; TRBD2 is a possible D gene (5 bases). The CDR3 loop spans 15 amino acids. Deletions cut 4 bases from V and 5 bases from J, with 13 bases between. In germline, CDR1 is KGHDR, CDR2 SFDVKD. DNA of the CDR3: TGTGCCACCAGTGACACTAGGGTACGGACCGGGGAGCTGTTTTTT. Its translation: CATSDTRVRTGELFF.

The rearrangement uses TRBV7-8 and TRBJ2-5, with 10 bases identical to TRBD2. There are 17 residues in the CDR3. CDR1 and CDR2 from the germline V gene are SGHVS and FQNEAQ. Germline trimming cut 3 bases from V and 5 bases from J; bases unmatched to any gene: 12. Here the CDR3 reads CASSLAVLAGDEETQYF. CDR3 DNA: TGTGCCAGCAGCTTGGCTGTGCTAGCGGGAGATGAGGAGACCCAGTACTTC.

The J gene is TRBJ1-2, the V gene TRBV7-9; 8 bases are shared with TRBD1. CDR1 is SEHNR, CDR2 FQNEAQ, per germline (reference sequence). The CDR3 is 14 residues long. V was clipped by 3 bases and J by 7 bases; unmatched bases: 7. The CDR3 nucleotides read TGTGCCAGCAGCTTGACAGGGGCTCTATCTGGCTACACCTTC. Translated, it gives CASSLTGALSGYTF.

This clone has more than one count but fewer than ten. The V call is TRBV5-1, the J call TRBJ2-2; TRBD2 agrees at 8 bases. The CDR3 length is 17 residues. J lost 5 bases, V lost 1 base, and 10 bases had no gene match. Germline V gene data show CDR1 as SGHRS and CDR2 as YFSETQ. CDR3 in amino acids: CASSLLGSSGRTGELFF. CDR3 nucleotide sequence: TGCGCCAGCAGCTTGCTGGGTTCGAGCGGGAGAACCGGGGAGCTGTTTTTT.

This chain connects TRBV6-5 to TRBJ1-1; 8 nucleotides line up with TRBD1. The CDR3 sequence is 15 residues long. V lost 6 bases, J lost 1 base, and 7 bases stayed unmatched. Germline loops: CDR1 MNHEY, CDR2 SVGAGI. CDR3 nucleotide sequence: TGTGCCAGCAGGTCCGAGACAGGGGCGAACACTGAAGCTTTCTTT. Translated, it gives CASRSETGANTEAFF.